This TCR beta chain was recovered during a study of Ad26.COV2.S vaccination and SARS-CoV-2 variants. Treatment noted: 15 to 20 received Ad26.COV2.S at low or high dose, single or two shots; about 5 received placebo; per-sample allocation not given. Sampling occurred on day 63 after the first vaccine or placebo injection. The individual, an adult aged 18-55 years, was a donor in Boston. Sequencing used immunoSEQ multiplex PCR; TCRdb keeps in-frame clones, though not all of them. The data show about 350,000 clones, roughly 91% seen once. Germline V lookup: CDR1 MNHNY, CDR2 SVGAGI (reference sequence). The CDR3 is 13 residues long. Trimming cost V 6 bases and J 6 bases; bases outside gene matches: 8.

The V call is TRBV6-6, the J call TRBJ2-7, with 7 positions matching TRBD1. The sequencing used peripheral blood, collected in a trial of Ad26.COV2.S vaccine versus placebo. The clonotype originates from a person between 18 and 59 years old who received the Ad26.COV2.S COVID-19 vaccine or a placebo. The CDR3, as DNA: TGTGCCAGCAGAGACAGGGAAGTGGGCGAGCAGTACTTC. Protein sequence: CASRDREVGEQYF.